This entry lists 30 T cell receptor beta chains sequenced from one sample in a study of shared clonotypes between healthy human individuals. TCRdb keeps only in-frame clones here, not all; method: immunoSEQ multiplex PCR. The sample includes 2.5 million or so clones, over 85% of them seen just once. Sequenced sample: naive CD4+ T cells sorted from blood. As for subset: CD45RA+ positively selected. The receptors originated from a man aged 18 to 29 in good health.

Remarks on this clone: Other DNA sequences in this sample translate to the same CDR3. The V and J genes are TRBV30 and TRBJ2-3, with no clear D. The CDR3 sequence is 13 residues long. CDR1 and CDR2 (germline): GTSNPN, SVGIG (reference sequence). V shed 0 bases and J shed 4 bases, with 8 bases lying between them. CDR3 DNA: TGTGCCTGGAGTGTTTCCTCGGCAGATACGCAGTATTTT. It yields the protein CAWSVSSADTQYF.

This chain connects TRBV5-4 to TRBJ2-5, with 9 bases lining up with TRBD1. Germline CDR1 reads SGHNT; CDR2 reads YYREEE (reference sequence). The CDR3 totals 14 residues. Trimming removed 5 bases from V and 4 bases from J; junction bases left unmatched: 6. The CDR3 DNA is TGTGCCAGCAGATCGGACAGGGGAGCAGAGACCCAGTACTTC. Translation: CASRSDRGAETQYF.

CDR3 region: CASSLAGTSIGDGYTF. In DNA, the CDR3 is TGTGCCAGCAGCTTGGCAGGGACCTCTATAGGCGATGGCTACACCTTC. The chain recombines TRBV5-5 with TRBJ1-2, with TRBD1 as a possible D gene (5 bases). Trimming left V 0 bases short and J 6 bases short, with 18 bases between. Germline CDR1 is SGHKS and CDR2 is YYEKEE (reference sequence). This CDR3 contains 16 residues.

The V and J genes are TRBV7-2 and TRBJ2-1; D is unresolved. The germline CDR1 and CDR2 sequences are SGHTA and FQGNSA. Trimming pared 0 bases from V and 2 bases from J, leaving 8 bases between. The CDR3 totals 15 residues. In DNA, the CDR3 is TGTGCCAGCAGCTTAGCGGTTATCGCCTACAATGAGCAGTTCTTC. Residues: CASSLAVIAYNEQFF.

V is TRBV19 and J is TRBJ2-3; 9 bases agree with TRBD2. The CDR3 consists of 17 residues. Germline CDR1 reads LNHDA; CDR2 reads SQIVND (reference sequence). V was pared by 4 bases and J by 6 bases, with 14 bases of the junction left unmatched. CDR3 protein: CASSTSLLAGGADTQYF. In DNA, the CDR3 is TGTGCCAGTAGTACCTCCCTCCTCGCGGGAGGGGCGGATACGCAGTATTTT.

The chain is built from TRBV5-4 and TRBJ1-6, with TRBD1 as a possible D gene (6 bases). V gave up 0 bases and J gave up 5 bases, with 9 bases separating them. The CDR3 is 15 residues long. Germline lookup yields CDR1 SGHNT and CDR2 YYREEE (reference sequence). This CDR3 is CASSLAQGNNSPLHF. DNA for the CDR3: TGTGCCAGCAGCTTGGCCCAGGGGAATAATTCACCCCTCCACTTT.

The chain recombines TRBV6-5 with TRBJ1-3; no clear D. The CDR3 consists of 11 residues. Germline V gene sequence: CDR1 MNHEY, CDR2 SVGAGI. V dropped 3 bases and J dropped 5 bases, with 2 bases sitting between them. The CDR3 loop reads CASSYRNTIYF. As DNA, the CDR3 is TGTGCCAGCAGTTATCGAAACACCATATATTTT.

Concerning this clone: Within the sample, other DNA sequences also encode this same CDR3. The chain recombines TRBV5-1 with TRBJ2-2; TRBD1 might be the D (6 bases). The CDR3 runs to 14 residues. Germline assignment: CDR1 SGHRS and CDR2 YFSETQ. V was shortened by 0 bases and J by 5 bases, with 8 bases between the two germline ends. CDR3 in amino acids: CASSLGGTTGELFF. The CDR3 nucleotides read TGCGCCAGCAGCTTGGGAGGGACAACCGGGGAGCTGTTTTTT.

Only one count was recorded for this clone. The chain couples TRBV9 to TRBJ1-1; D is ambiguous. The germline V gene encodes CDR1 SGDLS and CDR2 YYNGEE. Trimming shortened V by 0 bases and J by 4 bases, and 16 bases separated the two germline ends. This CDR3 has 16 residues. CDR3 in amino acids: CASSVGPAGGSTEAFF. In DNA form, the CDR3 reads TGTGCCAGCAGCGTAGGCCCCGCAGGAGGAAGCACTGAAGCTTTCTTT.

CDR3 region: CAWNRQGYQETQYF. The CDR3 DNA follows: TGTGCCTGGAACCGACAGGGGTACCAAGAGACCCAGTACTTC. The rearrangement joins TRBV30 to TRBJ2-5; 8 bases line up with TRBD1. This CDR3 has 14 residues. From germline, CDR1 is GTSNPN and CDR2 SVGIG (reference sequence). J was trimmed by 0 bases and V by 4 bases; bases with no gene match: 4.

This clone was picked up one time. The junction differs from germline at one of its ends, possibly a read error. This sequence joins TRBV4-3 and TRBJ2-5; unclear D gene. Per germline, CDR1 LGHNA and CDR2 YSLEER. The length of the CDR3 is 13 residues. The CDR3 reads CASSQDRLVSADF. DNA of the CDR3: TGCGCCAGCAGCCAAGATCGCCTGGTCTCTGCAGACTTC.

The rearrangement links TRBV7-8 to TRBJ1-1; 9 nucleotides line up with TRBD1. V lost 5 bases, J lost 4 bases, and 5 bases stayed unmatched. The CDR3 has 14 residues. Germline V gene data show CDR1 as SGHVS and CDR2 as FQNEAQ. CDR3 sequence (DNA): TGTGCCAGCAGCCTACAGGGGGCGAGCACTGAAGCTTTCTTT. This translates into CASSLQGASTEAFF.

This clone appeared once. V gene TRBV9 combines with J gene TRBJ2-1; the D gene could be TRBD1 or TRBD2 (5 bases each). The germline V gene encodes CDR1 SGDLS and CDR2 YYNGEE. V dropped 3 bases and J dropped 2 bases, with 24 bases sitting between them. This CDR3 is built from 19 residues. CDR3 in DNA: TGTGCCAGCAGCGGGGATGTAGGGGACCCAAGGGCCCCCTACAATGAGCAGTTCTTC. Translated, it gives CASSGDVGDPRAPYNEQFF.

A word on this clone: Within the sample, other DNA sequences also encode this same CDR3. The chain joins TRBV7-2 to TRBJ2-7; D remains ambiguous. The germline V and J ends were trimmed by 6 bases and 0 bases, with 6 bases remaining between them. CDR3 size: 12 residues. Germline V gene sequence: CDR1 SGHTA, CDR2 FQGNSA. In DNA form, the CDR3 reads TGTGCCAGCAGTTCTAACTCCTACGAGCAGTACTTC. Its protein is CASSSNSYEQYF.

As concerns this clone: Within the sample, other DNA sequences also encode this same CDR3. The chain employs TRBV29-1 and TRBJ2-2; D remains ambiguous. In germline, CDR1 is SQVTM, CDR2 ANQGSEA. The CDR3 has 14 residues. With 6 bases removed from V and 3 bases from J, the gap between germline ends came to 14 bases. The CDR3 spells CSVAVGSDTGELFF. The CDR3 DNA sequence: TGCAGCGTCGCCGTGGGATCGGACACCGGGGAGCTGTTTTTT.

The rearrangement joins TRBV7-3 to TRBJ2-2; perhaps TRBD1 as D (5 bases). Germline V lookup: CDR1 SGHTA, CDR2 FQGTGA. The CDR3 loop spans 14 amino acids. The ends were cut back, 2 bases at V and 7 bases at J, with 11 bases in the middle. The CDR3, as DNA: TGTGCCAGCAGCTTAGGCAGGGTTAACGGGGAGCTGTTTTTT. Encoded protein: CASSLGRVNGELFF. The whole variable domain, remainder taken from reference TRBV7-3 and TRBJ2-2, is GAGVSQTPSNKVTEKGKYVELRCDPISGHTALYWYRQSLGQGPEFLIYFQGTGAADDSGLPNDRFFAVRPEGSVSTLKIQRTERGDSAVYLCASSLGRVNGELFFGEGSRLTVL.

The chain recombines TRBV7-3 with TRBJ2-7; the match to TRBD2 covers 8 bases. Germline CDR1 reads SGHTA; CDR2 reads FQGTGA. CDR3 size: 16 residues. The V and J ends lost 7 bases and 0 bases, in that order; junction bases with no gene match: 11. Here the CDR3 reads CASTPGGTGRSYEQYF. CDR3 coding DNA: TGTGCCAGCACCCCGGGGGGGACGGGACGCTCCTACGAGCAGTACTTC.

On this clone itself: Other DNA sequences in the same sample also yield this CDR3. This chain uses TRBV19 with TRBJ1-6; perhaps TRBD1 as D (5 bases). V was shortened by 4 bases and J by 6 bases, with 10 bases between the two germline ends. This CDR3 has 14 residues. Per germline, CDR1 LNHDA and CDR2 SQIVND (reference sequence). As DNA, the CDR3 is TGTGCCAGTAGTACGGGGACTTTTAATTCACCCCTCCACTTT. As protein: CASSTGTFNSPLHF. Full variable domain (outside the CDR3, taken from reference TRBV19 and TRBJ1-6): DGGITQSPKYLFRKEGQNVTLSCEQNLNHDAMYWYRQDPGQGLRLIYYSQIVNDFQKGDIAEGYSVSREKKESFPLTVTSAQKNPTAFYLCASSTGTFNSPLHFGNGTRLTVT.

V gene TRBV28 combines with J gene TRBJ1-6; D perhaps matches TRBD1 (5 bases). CDR1 and CDR2 (germline): MDHEN, SYDVKM. The CDR3 loop spans 18 amino acids. Trimming pared 7 bases from V and 0 bases from J, leaving 19 bases between. CDR3 in DNA: TGTGCCAGCACCCTAAGGACATCTAGTAGCTCCTATAATTCACCCCTCCACTTT. Amino acids: CASTLRTSSSSYNSPLHF.

V and J are TRBV21-1 and TRBJ2-3; whether TRBD2, the table's D call, matches the DNA was not checked. TRBV21-1 is annotated as a pseudogene. The CDR3 totals 21 residues. The CDR3, as DNA: TGTGCCAGCAGCGGCGTAGCGGGAGGGAGGGGTTTAGAATCTTGCACAGATACGCAGTATTTT. This sequence encodes CASSGVAGGRGLESCTDTQYF.

J is TRBJ2-2 and V is TRBV19; TRBD2 agrees at 7 bases. The CDR3 is 17 residues long. Trimming took 3 bases from V and 4 from J; bases not matched to a gene: 11. The germline V gene has CDR1 LNHDA and CDR2 SQIVND (reference sequence). CDR3: CASSIVDGGRSTGELFF. CDR3 bases: TGTGCCAGTAGTATCGTCGACGGCGGGAGAAGCACCGGGGAGCTGTTTTTT.

The genes are TRBV5-1 and TRBJ2-7, with D unresolved. In germline, CDR1 is SGHRS, CDR2 YFSETQ. V lost 4 bases, J lost 3 bases, and 14 bases lay in between. This CDR3 has 14 residues. The CDR3 bases are TGCGCCAGCAGCCTTAGGATTGACCTCTACGAGCAGTACTTC. This codes for CASSLRIDLYEQYF.

The CDR3, as DNA: TGTGCCAGCAGTTCTGGACAGGTGGGAGAAGAGACCCAGTACTTC. It specifies CASSSGQVGEETQYF. V and J are TRBV6-5 and TRBJ2-5; 7 positions agree with TRBD1. This CDR3 has 15 amino acids. The V gene end was trimmed by 4 bases and the J gene end by 3 bases; junction bases not matched to a gene: 8. Germline V gives CDR1 MNHEY, CDR2 SVGAGI.

In its sample, this clone was seen a few times. The chain uses TRBV15 and TRBJ1-6; 8 bases align to TRBD1. Germline loops: CDR1 LNHNV, CDR2 YYDKDF (reference sequence). The junction had 9 bases not matched to a gene; V was cut back by 5 bases and J by 9 bases. CDR3 length: 15 amino acids. CDR3 protein: CATSGGQGASSPLHF. The CDR3 region has the DNA TGTGCCACCAGCGGTGGGCAGGGGGCGAGTTCACCCCTCCACTTT.

V and J are TRBV5-6 and TRBJ2-4; D is perhaps TRBD2 (6 bases). V lost 0 bases to trimming and J lost 1 base, with 8 bases between them. The V gene's germline CDR1 is SGHDT and CDR2 YYEEEE. The CDR3 contains 15 residues. The CDR3 DNA is TGTGCCAGCAGCTTGGCGGGGGTCGCCAAAAACATTCAGTACTTC. It specifies CASSLAGVAKNIQYF.

The chain uses TRBV11-2 and TRBJ1-1, with D maybe TRBD1 (6 bases). The CDR3 is 13 residues long. V lost 3 bases to trimming and J lost 8 bases, with 13 bases between them. Germline V gene lookup returns CDR1 SGHAT and CDR2 FQNNGV. Here the CDR3 reads CASSFHTGTEAFF. The CDR3 nucleotides are TGTGCCAGCAGCTTCCATACCGGGACAGAAGCTTTCTTT.

V and J are TRBV5-1 and TRBJ2-7, with 7 bases lining up with TRBD1. Germline V gives CDR1 SGHRS, CDR2 YFSETQ. Trimming took 1 base from V and 6 from J; bases not matched to a gene: 4. CDR3 size: 13 residues. The CDR3 DNA is TGCGCCAGCAGCTTGACAGGGGTTGGCGAGCAGTACTTC. The encoded protein is CASSLTGVGEQYF.

About this clone itself: In the same sample, other DNA sequences code for this CDR3. The J gene is TRBJ1-2, the V gene TRBV10-3; 7 bases fit TRBD1. The V gene end was trimmed by 8 bases and the J gene end by 2 bases; junction bases not matched to a gene: 5. Germline lookup yields CDR1 ENHRY and CDR2 SYGVKD. The CDR3 extends over 13 amino acids. The CDR3 DNA reads as TGTGCCATCTCAGAGACAGGGAACTATGGCTACACCTTC. Its translation: CAISETGNYGYTF.

V usage is TRBV18 and J usage is TRBJ2-7; possible D gene TRBD1, 5 bases. Germline assignment: CDR1 KGHSH and CDR2 LQKENI. V was trimmed by 2 bases and J by 3 bases, leaving 14 bases between them. The CDR3 has 15 amino acids. The chain's CDR3 is CASSPSQGVFYEQYF. The CDR3 DNA is TGTGCCAGCTCACCATCTCAGGGTGTTTTCTACGAGCAGTACTTC.

This clone was counted a single time. At the DNA level, this CDR3 is encoded by other sequences in the same sample as well. The genes are TRBV6-6 and TRBJ1-5; 7 positions agree with TRBD1. The CDR3 contains 13 residues. After removal of 2 bases from V and 7 bases from J, the junction contained 2 bases not matched to a gene. The germline gives CDR1 MNHNY, CDR2 SVGAGI (reference sequence). CDR3 coding DNA: TGTGCCAGCAGTTACGTACAGGGGCAGCCCCAGCATTTT. Amino acid sequence: CASSYVQGQPQHF.